This is a list of T cell receptor beta chains from one sample in a study of lymphopenia after photon versus proton radiotherapy. Sequencing used immunoSEQ multiplex PCR; TCRdb keeps in-frame clones, though not all of them. The sample holds around 160,000 clones, less than 90% seen once. This specimen was peripheral blood, taken from a patient treated with photon-based radiotherapy. Receptors were obtained from a man in his forties or fifties with gastric cancer. Each CDR3 is given with its conserved first and last residue. D genes are given only for firm matches. Clone size is shown for a subset of rows, as once, few, many or a class of expanded clone.

CDR3 protein | CDR3 DNA | V gene | clone size | J gene | D gene
CASSQDDRVSYEQYF | TGCGCCAGCAGCCAGGATGACAGGGTTTCCTACGAGCAGTACTTC | TRBV4-3 | - | TRBJ2-7 | TRBD1
CSAPFRGEAFF | TGCAGTGCTCCTTTCAGGGGTGAAGCTTTCTTT | TRBV20-1 | - | TRBJ1-1 | -
CASSFGSRTSYNEQFF | TGTGCCAGCAGCTTTGGGTCGCGAACCTCCTACAATGAGCAGTTCTTC | TRBV7-8 | - | TRBJ2-1 | -
CASEDRAEDTQYF | TGTGCCAGCGAAGACAGGGCGGAAGATACGCAGTATTTT | TRBV18 | - | TRBJ2-3 | TRBD1
CASSEGGTTDTQYF | TGCGCCAGCAGTGAAGGCGGGACGACAGATACGCAGTATTTT | TRBV10-1 | - | TRBJ2-3 | -
CASRQQGAASYEQYF | TGTGCCAGCAGGCAACAGGGTGCGGCCTCCTACGAGCAGTACTTC | TRBV28 | - | TRBJ2-7 | -
CASSFNERGYGYTF | TGTGCCAGCAGTTTTAACGAGCGGGGCTATGGCTACACCTTC | TRBV27 | - | TRBJ1-2 | -
CASVTGADEQYF | TGTGCCAGCGTTACAGGAGCGGACGAGCAGTACTTC | TRBV28 | - | TRBJ2-7 | -
CASRKTGGPEAFF | TGTGCCAGCAGAAAGACAGGGGGCCCCGAAGCTTTCTTT | TRBV2 | - | TRBJ1-1 | TRBD1
CASSSPTGEQYF | TGTGCCAGCAGCTCCCCCACGGGCGAGCAGTACTTC | TRBV13 | once | TRBJ2-7 | -
CASGLGYQPQHF | TGTGCTAGTGGTTTGGGTTATCAGCCCCAGCATTTT | TRBV12-5 | - | TRBJ1-5 | -
CASSRTSGSREQYF | TGTGCCAGCAGCCGAACTAGCGGGTCACGCGAGCAGTACTTC | TRBV6-5 | - | TRBJ2-7 | TRBD2
CASSSSGYTDTQYF | TGTGCCAGCAGCTCTAGCGGCTACACAGATACGCAGTATTTT | TRBV7-9 | - | TRBJ2-3 | TRBD2
CAWSNSQGETQYF | TGTGCCTGGAGTAATTCCCAGGGAGAGACCCAGTACTTC | TRBV30 | - | TRBJ2-5 | -
CASSLYATSGSENEQFF | TGTGCCAGCAGCTTATACGCGACTAGCGGGAGTGAGAATGAGCAGTTCTTC | TRBV7-9 | - | TRBJ2-1 | TRBD2
CAWSSGSGYEQYF | TGTGCCTGGAGCTCTGGCTCAGGGTACGAGCAGTACTTC | TRBV30 | once | TRBJ2-7 | -
CASSPLPIAGGGTGELFF | TGTGCCAGCAGCCCGTTACCTATAGCGGGAGGGGGTACCGGGGAGCTGTTTTTT | TRBV7-6 | - | TRBJ2-2 | TRBD2
CASSPSGSTYEQYF | TGTGCCAGCAGCCCTAGCGGGAGTACCTACGAGCAGTACTTC | TRBV4-2 | - | TRBJ2-7 | TRBD2
CASSPDSGSGNTIYF | TGTGCCAGCTCACCGGACTCAGGCTCTGGAAACACCATATATTTT | TRBV18 | - | TRBJ1-3 | -
CASRSGSSNEKLFF | TGCGCCAGCAGATCAGGCTCGTCTAATGAAAAACTGTTTTTT | TRBV5-1 | - | TRBJ1-4 | -
CASSQHQGPGTQYF | TGCGCCAGCAGCCAACATCAGGGACCAGGGACGCAGTATTTT | TRBV4-3 | - | TRBJ2-3 | -
CASRDRLDPKTYEQYF | TGTGCCAGCAGGGACCGACTAGATCCGAAGACTTACGAGCAGTACTTC | TRBV2 | few | TRBJ2-7 | -
CAWSTRGAIAKNIQYF | TGTGCCTGGAGCACGCGGGGGGCTATCGCCAAAAACATTCAGTACTTC | TRBV30 | - | TRBJ2-4 | TRBD2
CASSLGSATTGHEQYF | TGCGCCAGCAGCTTGGGGTCCGCAACTACAGGCCACGAGCAGTACTTC | TRBV5-1 | few | TRBJ2-7 | -
CASSYSTATGVGYTF | TGTGCCAGCAGTTACTCGACAGCCACAGGGGTCGGCTACACCTTC | TRBV6-5 | - | TRBJ1-2 | TRBD1
CASSPDGAGLVPEAFF | TGTGCCAGCAGCCCGGACGGCGCGGGGCTGGTCCCTGAAGCTTTCTTT | TRBV7-8 | - | TRBJ1-1 | -
CASRGDSNYGYTF | TGTGCCAGCAGAGGGGACAGTAACTATGGCTACACCTTC | TRBV2 | - | TRBJ1-2 | TRBD1
CASSLDSYYNEQFF | TGTGCCAGCAGCTTGGATTCATACTACAATGAGCAGTTCTTC | TRBV5-8 | once | TRBJ2-1 | -
CASSPGSGRAPYTDTQYF | TGTGCCAGCAGTCCCGGGAGCGGGAGGGCCCCATACACAGATACGCAGTATTTT | TRBV27 | - | TRBJ2-3 | TRBD2
CASSDERGSTDTQYF | TGTGCCAGCAGTGATGAAAGGGGAAGCACAGATACGCAGTATTTT | TRBV2 | once | TRBJ2-3 | -
CASSESGLAGIYEQYF | TGCGCCAGCAGTGAGTCGGGGCTAGCGGGAATCTACGAGCAGTACTTC | TRBV10-2 | - | TRBJ2-7 | TRBD2
CASSMATGNPRTGELFF | TGTGCCAGTAGTATGGCGACAGGGAACCCACGGACCGGGGAGCTGTTTTTT | TRBV19 | - | TRBJ2-2 | TRBD1
CASSPGGLGNQPQHF | TGTGCCAGCAGTCCGGGGGGGCTCGGCAATCAGCCCCAGCATTTT | TRBV27 | - | TRBJ1-5 | -
CASSPSGTGKYGYTF | TGTGCCAGCAGTCCGTCCGGGACAGGGAAGTATGGCTACACCTTC | TRBV28 | - | TRBJ1-2 | TRBD1
CAWSDPLAGPPSTDTQYF | TGTGCCTGGAGTGACCCCCTAGCGGGACCCCCTAGCACAGATACGCAGTATTTT | TRBV30 | - | TRBJ2-3 | TRBD2
CASSPPGVDTEAFF | TGTGCCAGCAGCCCCCCAGGGGTAGACACTGAAGCTTTCTTT | TRBV14 | - | TRBJ1-1 | -
CASSLGRDFGTLAKNIQYF | TGTGCCAGCAGCTTAGGGAGGGACTTTGGAACATTAGCCAAAAACATTCAGTACTTC | TRBV7-8 | - | TRBJ2-4 | -
CASSVGSTSYNEQFF | TGTGCCAGCAGCGTAGGCAGCACCTCCTACAATGAGCAGTTCTTC | TRBV9 | - | TRBJ2-1 | -
CASSLRTLSETQYF | TGCGCCAGCAGCTTGAGGACCTTAAGTGAGACCCAGTACTTC | TRBV5-1 | - | TRBJ2-5 | -
CASSVGPSYTDTQYF | TGTGCCAGCAGCGTTGGACCGTCATACACAGATACGCAGTATTTT | TRBV7-2 | once | TRBJ2-3 | -